One TCR beta chain is described in this entry. Authors' analysis steps: Amplification of reference gene primers provided the estimated nucleated cell counts. Generated by immunoSEQ multiplex PCR, the TCRdb table keeps only in-frame clones and is missing some. That table furnishes V, J and clone size, whereas the DNA furnished D and trimming. The sample contains around 40,000 clones, approximately 90% of which appear only once. V was trimmed by 0 bases and J by 4 bases, leaving 10 bases between them. The CDR3 runs to 15 residues. Germline CDR1 and CDR2: SGDLS and YYNGEE. This record belongs to a study of blood T cell repertoires in COVID-19. Study-level background: PBMCs, B-cell-depleted T cells, or T cells provided the cDNA or gDNA that made up the material.

The chain joins TRBV9 to TRBJ2-2, with D hard to call. The TCR comes from a man in his forties or fifties with COVID-19, enrolled during active disease. The sample consisted of peripheral blood. The DNA for the CDR3 is TGTGCCAGCAGCGTAGCTGTGACTTCCACCGGGGAGCTGTTTTTT. Protein sequence: CASSVAVTSTGELFF.